The clone carrying this T cell receptor (beta chain) occurred many times. From RNA transcripts, TCR beta CDR3 regions were amplified. Using the HTBI primer set, a first-round RT-PCR was run on the TCR CDR3. TCRdb re-analysed the multiplex PCR reads in MiXCR, keeping a single row per CDR3 protein. The sample includes about 760,000 distinct CDR3 sequences, around 40% seen only once; the top ten take roughly 30%. The V gene's germline CDR1 is SGHTA and CDR2 FQGNSA. This CDR3 spans 15 amino acids. The junction had 8 bases not matched to a gene; V was cut back by 5 bases and J by 6 bases. The record originates from a study of T cells in Graves' hyperthyroidism and ophthalmopathy.

The chain employs TRBV7-2 and TRBJ2-7, with 12 bases aligning to TRBD2. This TCR was recovered from a woman aged 40 to 55 with Graves' hyperthyroidism. The sequencing input was blood. CDR3 DNA sequence: TGTGCCAGCAGCATGCTGACTAGCGGGAGTCCCGAGCAGTACTTC. Its protein is CASSMLTSGSPEQYF.